The TCR beta chain under discussion was sequenced for a study of T cell repertoires in cytomegalovirus infection. Whole-study context: Public TCR beta signatures were indicative of both CMV infection and a matching HLA type.

Trimming took 4 bases from V and 9 from J, leaving 10 bases between them. Germline V gene lookup returns CDR1 MNHEY and CDR2 SVGEGT. This CDR3 spans 12 amino acids. Study-wide results and limits: HLA-C-restricted TCR beta clonotypes specific for CMV led the ex vivo response. Using cumulative public TCR beta family frequency, the authors identified those who carried CMV together with the relevant HLA.

From the reads, TCRdb called clonotypes with MiXCR, one entry per CDR3 protein. The table records 290,000 or so distinct CDR3 sequences, 9.6% of them present only once. This clonotype was counted at least ten times. Antigen specificity is unknown. The TCR sequence derives from a human donor in good health (CMV status not recorded). Some clones in this sample may be carry-over from other donors' samples. Sample: PBMCs. This chain uses TRBV6-2 or TRBV6-3 with TRBJ2-1; D remains ambiguous. The CDR3: CASSSSRAEQFF. The CDR3 DNA follows: TGTGCCAGCAGTTCCTCCCGTGCTGAGCAGTTCTTC.